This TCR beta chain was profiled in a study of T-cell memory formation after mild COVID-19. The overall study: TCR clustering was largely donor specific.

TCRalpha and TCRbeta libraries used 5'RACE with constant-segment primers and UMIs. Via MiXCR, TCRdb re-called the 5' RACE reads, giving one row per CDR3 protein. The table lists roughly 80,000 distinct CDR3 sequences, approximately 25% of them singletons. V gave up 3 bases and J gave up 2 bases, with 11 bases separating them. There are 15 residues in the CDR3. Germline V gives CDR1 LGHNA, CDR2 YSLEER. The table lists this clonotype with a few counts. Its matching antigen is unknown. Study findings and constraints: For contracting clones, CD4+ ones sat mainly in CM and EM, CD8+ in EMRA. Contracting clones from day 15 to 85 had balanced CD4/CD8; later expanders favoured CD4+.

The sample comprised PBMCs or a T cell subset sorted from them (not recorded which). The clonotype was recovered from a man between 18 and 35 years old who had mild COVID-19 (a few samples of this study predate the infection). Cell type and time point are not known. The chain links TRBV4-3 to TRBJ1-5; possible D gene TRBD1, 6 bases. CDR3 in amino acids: CASSQEGGGNQPQHF. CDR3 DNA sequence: TGCGCCAGCAGCCAGGAAGGGGGGGGCAATCAGCCCCAGCATTTT.